The sequence of this T cell receptor beta chain was determined in a study of PD-L1 blockade in urothelial cancer (dated by TCRdb to about 2017). With regard to the full study: Therapy was started in the mid-2010s for all patients, and atezolizumab 1,200 mg was administered intravenously every 3 weeks. Pretreatment blood TCR-seq was available for twenty-nine patients, at least one posttreatment blood collection was obtained for around 25 patients, and tumor TCR-seq was available for around 25 patients. Durable clinical benefit was achieved by nine patients but not by the remaining 20. Pretreatment tumor samples and matched peripheral blood, collected serially before and after atezolizumab treatment, underwent TCR sequencing. Durable clinical benefit meant progression-free survival longer than 6 months, and TCR features were also tested against progression-free and overall survival. About nine tenths of the roughly 30 patients were males with bladder-origin urothelial cancer, and about 65% of the roughly 30 reported a prior smoking history. In the same patients who had TCR sequencing, pretreatment tumors also underwent whole exome sequencing and RNA sequencing. An ECOG performance status of 0 or 1 was recorded for the patients, and 0 to 3 prior chemotherapy regimens had been received by the patients. Blood samples yielded a median of around 150,000 T cells and approximately 83,000 unique TCRs, with median clonality 0.080. Somatic, immune and clinical correlates of response to PD-L1 blockade with atezolizumab in urothelial cancer were the focus of an exploratory multi-omic analysis. Blood samples were analyzed at two time points: 3 weeks after treatment start (second dose) and 6 weeks after treatment start. What the work shows at the level of the full study, not this receptor alone: Because the sample size was small (n of about 27) and many exploratory analyses were performed, the results are intended to be hypothesis-generating. Improved progression-free and overall survival was associated with having pretreatment peripheral blood TCR clonality below the median. Among patients with durable benefit, tumor-associated TCR clones showed greater expansion in peripheral blood 3 weeks after treatment started (n of about 20, p = 0.022).

This sample's time point label indicates: pretreatment peripheral blood. A total of roughly 30 patients with locally advanced or metastatic urothelial carcinoma, treated at Memorial Sloan Kettering on a trial protocol, made up the cohort. Peripheral blood mononuclear cells were collected pretreatment and during treatment, at between 1 and 8 total time points per patient. The Qiagen DNeasy Blood extraction kit was used to purify genomic DNA from total PBMCs and tumor samples. PBMCs were collected pretreatment and during treatment, and were isolated and stored as previously described. To estimate absolute template abundance from read counts, synthetic TCR analog templates were spiked into each PCR. Using the immunoSEQ assay, TCRbeta CDR3 regions were amplified from genomic DNA with bias-controlled V and J gene primers. Sequencing of rearranged TCRbeta segments was done at approximately 20X coverage. The study's processing was this. Clustering was used to correct sequencing errors, and CDR3s were annotated against IMGT so that V, D and J genes could be assigned. Only productive TCRbeta rearrangements were used in downstream analyses, excluding out-of-frame or stop-codon sequences. Clonality was calculated as one minus the Shannon entropy normalized by the log of the number of unique productive sequences. Clones differing between time points or between blood and tumor were identified by Fisher's exact test with Benjamini-Hochberg correction at adjusted p below 0.01. TCRdb retrieved this table from immuneACCESS and kept in-frame rearrangements only. Not all clones are present; in checked studies, unresolved V genes account for under half, and no reason is known for the remainder. The DNA was the basis for D and trimming; V, J and clone size are from that table. Counted in this sample were 50,000 or so clones; more than 75% of them appeared once. Approximately 1.4% of the sample rests with the top ten.

Regarding this clone: Its recognized antigen is unknown. Base qualities are missing; no much larger clone stands one base away.

CDR1 and CDR2, per the germline V gene, are SGHVS and FQNEAQ. Trimming takes 6 bases off V and 8 bases off J; junction bases not matched to a gene: 7. Including the terminal cysteine and phenylalanine, the CDR3 comprises 14 residues. The read is trimmed to its CDR3 DNA, 42 bases read in frame from base 1. This specimen consisted of PBMCs, obtained around atezolizumab (anti-PD-L1) treatment. This chain joins TRBV7-8 to TRBJ1-4; 9 bases in between match TRBD1. The TCR originated in a man in his fifties or sixties with urothelial cancer. The DNA is TGTGCCAGCAGTTGGGGACAGGGCGGGGAAAAACTGTTTTTT. It specifies CASSWGQGGEKLFF.